What follows are 16 T cell receptor beta chains derived from one specimen sequenced in a study of blood T cell repertoires in COVID-19. Sequenced by immunoSEQ multiplex PCR; TCRdb stores in-frame clones only, minus some. The sample yields about 270,000 clones, about nine tenths seen once. Source material: PBMCs or T cells enriched from blood (not recorded which). The receptors were sampled from a woman in her 30s with acute COVID-19.

V gene TRBV30 combines with J gene TRBJ2-3, with TRBD2 matching 10 bases. This CDR3 has 15 amino acids. With 4 bases clipped from V and 3 bases from J, the junction kept 7 bases outside the gene matches. Germline V lookup: CDR1 GTSNPN, CDR2 SVGIG (reference sequence). CDR3 nucleotide sequence: TGTGCCTGGATCCCTAGCGGGAGTACAACAGATACGCAGTATTTT. Its translation is CAWIPSGSTTDTQYF.

This chain uses TRBV12-3 or TRBV12-4 with TRBJ1-1; maybe TRBD1 (6 bases). This CDR3 has 11 amino acids. Deletions cut 6 bases from V and 8 bases from J, with 10 bases between. The CDR3 sequence: CASSEGTEAFF. CDR3 DNA: TGTGCCAGCAGCGAAGGGACAGAAGCTTTCTTT.

The chain has TRBV29-1 and TRBJ2-1, with D perhaps matching TRBD2 (6 bases). The CDR3 has 13 amino acids. V dropped 3 bases and J dropped 2 bases, with 8 bases sitting between them. The germline V gene has CDR1 SQVTM and CDR2 ANQGSEA. The CDR3 DNA sequence: TGCAGCGTTGATCGGGGGACCTACAATGAGCAGTTCTTC. Protein sequence: CSVDRGTYNEQFF.

J is TRBJ2-7 and V is TRBV5-1, with 10 bases matching TRBD1. Germline V gene data show CDR1 as SGHRS and CDR2 as YFSETQ. The CDR3 is 15 amino acids. The V gene end was trimmed by 4 bases and the J gene end by 0 bases; junction bases not matched to a gene: 4. The CDR3 reads CASSTDRGISYEQYF. DNA of the CDR3: TGCGCCAGCAGCACGGACAGGGGGATCTCCTACGAGCAGTACTTC.

The chain uses TRBV3-1 (or the pseudogene TRBV3-2) and TRBJ2-1; TRBD2 might be the D (6 bases). The CDR3 totals 13 residues. The V end was cut by 5 bases, the J end by 6 bases, with 11 bases between. Germline CDR1 LGHDT, CDR2 YNNKEL (reference sequence). DNA of the CDR3: TGTGCCAGCAGCACCCCGGGGGTCAATGAGCAGTTCTTC. Translation: CASSTPGVNEQFF.

V and J are TRBV7-2 and TRBJ1-4, with 7 positions matching TRBD1. Germline V CDR1 and CDR2: SGHTA, FQGNSA. V dropped 5 bases and J dropped 8; count of bases not matched to a gene: 14. The CDR3 length is 16 residues. CDR3 region: CASSETGTATGEKLFF. CDR3 nucleotides: TGTGCCAGCAGCGAAACTGGGACAGCCACCGGGGAAAAACTGTTTTTT. Full variable domain (outside the CDR3, taken from reference TRBV7-2 and TRBJ1-4): GAGVSQSPSNKVTEKGKDVELRCDPISGHTALYWYRQSLGQGLEFLIYFQGNSAPDKSGLPSDRFSAERTGGSVSTLTIQRTQQEDSAVYLCASSETGTATGEKLFFGSGTQLSVL.

The genes are TRBV2 and TRBJ2-3, with a possible D match to TRBD1 (6 bases). CDR1 is SNHLY, CDR2 FYNNEI, per germline. CDR3 length equals 13 residues. Trimming removed 6 bases at V and 4 bases at J, with 11 bases between. The CDR3 loop reads CASRQGVSDTQYF. As DNA, the CDR3 is TGTGCCAGCAGACAGGGAGTCTCAGATACGCAGTATTTT. Filled out from reference TRBV2 and TRBJ2-3, the complete variable domain reads EPEVTQTPSHQVTQMGQEVILRCVPISNHLYFYWYRQILGQKVEFLVSFYNNEISEKSEIFDDQFSVERPDGSNFTLKIRSTKLEDSAMYFCASRQGVSDTQYFGPGTRLTVL.

As DNA, the CDR3 is TGTGCCAGCAGCGTAGTTGTTAGCGGATCCTACAATGAGCAGTTCTTC. Its protein is CASSVVVSGSYNEQFF. The V and J genes are TRBV9 and TRBJ2-1; D is perhaps TRBD2 (6 bases). The germline gives CDR1 SGDLS, CDR2 YYNGEE. V was trimmed by 0 bases and J by 1 base, leaving 11 bases between them. The CDR3 runs 16 residues.

The CDR3 DNA sequence: TGTGCCAGCAGACGACAGGGGACATGGGACACTGAAGCTTTCTTT. It translates to CASRRQGTWDTEAFF. This rearrangement joins TRBV27 to TRBJ1-1; 8 nucleotides match TRBD1. Germline trimming cut 6 bases from V and 3 bases from J; bases unmatched to any gene: 9. Germline-derived CDR1 and CDR2 are MNHEY and SMNVEV (reference sequence). The CDR3 has 15 amino acids.

This clone has a single count. The rearrangement uses TRBV7-9 and TRBJ2-3; D possibly corresponds to TRBD1 (6 bases). V was clipped by 1 base and J by 6 bases, with 14 bases between them. This CDR3 contains 15 residues. Germline CDR1 is SEHNR and CDR2 is FQNEAQ (reference sequence). The CDR3: CASSLEDSSSDTQYF. The CDR3 nucleotides read TGTGCCAGCAGCTTAGAGGACAGTTCCTCCGATACGCAGTATTTT.

The rearrangement links TRBV7-9 to TRBJ2-1; 10 nucleotides line up with TRBD1. The CDR3 loop spans 15 amino acids. Germline V gene lookup returns CDR1 SEHNR and CDR2 FQNEAQ (reference sequence). V lost 4 bases to trimming and J lost 4 bases; unmatched junction nucleotides: 4. CDR3 in amino acids: CASSSGQGEYNEQFF. The CDR3 bases are TGTGCCAGCAGCTCAGGACAGGGGGAGTACAATGAGCAGTTCTTC.

The V and J genes are TRBV3-1 (or the pseudogene TRBV3-2) and TRBJ2-2, with 7 bases fitting TRBD1. CDR1 is LGHDT, CDR2 YNNKEL, per germline (reference sequence). The V and J ends lost 1 base and 8 bases, in that order; junction bases with no gene match: 7. The CDR3 is 15 amino acids. CDR3 loop: CASSQVQGVVGELFF. The CDR3 region has the DNA TGTGCCAGCAGCCAAGTCCAGGGGGTAGTGGGGGAGCTGTTTTTT.

V gene TRBV27 combines with J gene TRBJ1-6, with D perhaps matching TRBD1 (6 bases). The germline V gene has CDR1 MNHEY and CDR2 SMNVEV (reference sequence). Trimming pared 6 bases from V and 6 bases from J, leaving 12 bases between. The CDR3 extends over 14 amino acids. The CDR3 coding sequence is TGTGCCAGCAGGCCTGACAGGATTAATTCACCCCTCCACTTT. Translation: CASRPDRINSPLHF.

The chain uses TRBV2 and TRBJ1-4; 9 nucleotides align to TRBD1. The J segment lost 5 bases and the V segment lost 4 bases, leaving 2 bases of the junction unmatched. The CDR3 runs 14 residues. The germline CDR1 and CDR2 sequences are SNHLY and FYNNEI. The CDR3 coding sequence is TGTGCCAGCAGTGGCGGGACAGGGAATGAAAAACTGTTTTTT. It encodes CASSGGTGNEKLFF.

V and J are TRBV7-9 and TRBJ1-2; 9 bases agree with TRBD1. Germline assignment: CDR1 SEHNR and CDR2 FQNEAQ (reference sequence). Unmatched junction bases numbered 2, after V lost 3 bases and J lost 3 bases. CDR3 length: 14 residues. This CDR3 is CASSFRDRDYGYTF. The DNA of the CDR3 is TGTGCCAGCAGCTTCCGGGACAGGGACTATGGCTACACCTTC.

V is TRBV28 and J is TRBJ2-2, with 8 bases aligning to TRBD2. The V gene end was trimmed by 7 bases and the J gene end by 0 bases; junction bases not matched to a gene: 7. Germline V gives CDR1 MDHEN, CDR2 SYDVKM. There are 16 residues in the CDR3. Here the CDR3 reads CASIRGGTPNTGELFF. DNA for the CDR3: TGTGCCAGCATCCGGGGGGGGACCCCGAACACCGGGGAGCTGTTTTTT.